This T cell receptor (beta chain) was documented in a study of blood T cells in healthy people across ages. Trimming cost V 6 bases and J 5 bases, with 12 bases left between them. Germline lookup yields CDR1 MNHEY and CDR2 SVGEGT. The CDR3 is made up of 13 amino acids. The study, taken as a whole, reports: Older age coincided with a roughly linear decline in TCR beta diversity per million T cells. Diversity estimates from one million T cells were considered underestimates.

Note on this clonotype: Its cognate antigen is unknown.

Together with a sample-barcoded 5' primer, a J-beta primer mix was included in a second PCR lasting roughly 6 to 12 cycles. Via MiXCR, TCRdb re-called the 5' RACE reads, giving one row per CDR3 protein. The data show about 1.4 million distinct CDR3 sequences, 59% seen once. This TCR was recovered from a man in his late teens or twenties in good health. Sequenced: blood. The chain links TRBV6-2 or TRBV6-3 to TRBJ2-3, with D perhaps matching TRBD1 (5 bases). CDR3 in amino acids: CASRRQGRDTQYF. CDR3 DNA sequence: TGTGCCAGCAGGAGGCAGGGCAGAGATACGCAGTATTTT.